This T cell receptor beta chain is drawn from a study of molecular identifiers for immune sequencing clone quantification. Overall study: Sequencing covered four of five parts into which replicate RNA from approximately 20,000 or 98,000 naive CD8 cells was split.

When naive CD8 T cells were sorted, they were gated as CD8+CD4-CCR7+CD45RA+. Points from the study as a whole: Jurkat TCR RNA spiked in from one cell could reportedly be detected among about a million naive cells. Clones above 20 RNA copies contained over 99% of effector molecules but under 1% of naive ones.

TCRdb passed the PCR reads through MiXCR, listing each CDR3 protein once. The sample lists some 680,000 distinct CDR3 sequences; over 25% were seen once. Details on this clonotype: Its antigen is undetermined. The junction and the germline gene differ at one end; a read error may be behind it.

This CDR3 contains 14 residues. The germline V gene encodes CDR1 GTSNPN and CDR2 SVGIG (reference sequence). The receptor comes from a human donor in good health. Some libraries in this study had Jurkat cell RNA spiked in. The rearrangement links TRBV30 to TRBJ2-7, with D possibly TRBD2 on 5 matching bases. Specimen: naive CD8+ T cells from blood, with Jurkat cell RNA spiked in. Noted subset: FACS-sorted CD8+CD4-CCR7+CD45RA+ naive T cells. The CDR3 here is CAYRGPGSYYKQYF. CDR3 coding DNA: TGTGCCTACAGAGGGCCGGGGTCCTACTACAAGCAGTACTTC.